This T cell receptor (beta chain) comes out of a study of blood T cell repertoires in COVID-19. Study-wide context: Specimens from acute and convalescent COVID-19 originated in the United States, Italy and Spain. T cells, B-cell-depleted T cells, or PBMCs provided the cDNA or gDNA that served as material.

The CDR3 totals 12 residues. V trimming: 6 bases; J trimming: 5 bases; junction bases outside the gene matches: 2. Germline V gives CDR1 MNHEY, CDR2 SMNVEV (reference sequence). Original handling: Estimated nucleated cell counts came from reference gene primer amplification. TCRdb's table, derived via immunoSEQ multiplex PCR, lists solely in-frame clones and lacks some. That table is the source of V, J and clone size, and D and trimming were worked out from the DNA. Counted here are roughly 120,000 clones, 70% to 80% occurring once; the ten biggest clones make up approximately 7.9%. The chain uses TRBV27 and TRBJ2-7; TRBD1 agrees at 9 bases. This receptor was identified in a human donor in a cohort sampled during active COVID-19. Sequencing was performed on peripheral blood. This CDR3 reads CASRDRGHEQYF. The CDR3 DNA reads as TGTGCCAGCAGGGACAGGGGCCACGAGCAGTACTTC.